This is a list of T cell receptor beta chains from one sample in a study of response to subunit inactivated influenza vaccine. Via MiXCR, TCRdb re-called the RT-PCR reads, giving one row per CDR3 protein. There are around 580,000 distinct CDR3 sequences in the sample; 12% occur only once, and roughly a tenth lies in the top ten. The sequences come from PBMCs from blood, collected on the day of vaccination. The origin of the receptors is a man aged 50 to 59 who received an inactivated influenza vaccine. Both conserved end residues are part of each CDR3. Fields, in order: clone size, D gene, J gene, V gene, CDR3 protein, CDR3 DNA. D genes are given only for firm matches. Size is stated for part of the rows, as once, few or many counts, or as a class when the clone is expanded.

>few|TRBD2|TRBJ2-1|TRBV7-8
CASSSGTSGGNEQFF
TGTGCCAGCAGCTCCGGGACTAGCGGGGGCAATGAGCAGTTCTTC
>NA|NA|TRBJ2-2|TRBV5-4
CASSLPWGAGTGELFF
TGTGCCAGCAGCTTACCTTGGGGGGCGGGGACCGGGGAGCTGTTTTTT
>NA|NA|TRBJ2-4|TRBV25-1
CASSEWGGGNIQYF
TGTGCCAGCAGTGAATGGGGGGGCGGTAACATTCAGTACTTC
>few|NA|TRBJ2-7|TRBV5-1
CASSFRLGGTAEQYF
TGCGCCAGCAGCTTCAGGTTGGGGGGAACGGCCGAGCAGTACTTC
>NA|NA|TRBJ2-5|TRBV30
CAWSVVAGETQYF
TGTGCCTGGAGTGTGGTAGCTGGAGAGACCCAGTACTTC
>many|NA|TRBJ2-1|TRBV24-1
CATSDKSTSSYNEQFF
TGTGCCACCAGTGATAAATCGACTAGCTCCTACAATGAGCAGTTCTTC
>NA|TRBD2|TRBJ2-7|TRBV5-6
CASRLASGTYEQYF
TGTGCCAGCCGCTTGGCTAGCGGAACCTACGAGCAGTACTTC
>few|TRBD1|TRBJ1-2|TRBV5-1
CASSSGQTTYGYTF
TGCGCCAGCAGTTCGGGACAGACGACCTATGGCTACACCTTC
>few|NA|TRBJ1-3|TRBV5-1
CASSLGRGRDSGNTIYF
TGCGCCAGCAGCTTGGGCCGAGGACGGGACTCTGGAAACACCATATATTTT
>NA|TRBD1|TRBJ1-1|TRBV30
CAFKRTGPEAFF
TGTGCCTTCAAACGGACAGGGCCTGAAGCTTTCTTT
>NA|TRBD1|TRBJ2-7|TRBV6-2/TRBV6-3
CASRDPGQSYEQYF
TGTGCCAGCAGGGATCCGGGACAGTCCTACGAGCAGTACTTC
>NA|NA|TRBJ1-2|TRBV2
CASLKQGNYGYTF
TGTGCCAGCCTGAAACAGGGAAACTATGGCTACACCTTC
>NA|TRBD1|TRBJ2-7|TRBV2
CASSEAWQGASYEQYF
TGTGCCAGCAGTGAAGCGTGGCAGGGGGCCTCCTACGAGCAGTACTTC
>NA|NA|TRBJ2-5|TRBV6-2/TRBV6-3
CASSYFGARARETQYF
TGTGCCAGCAGTTATTTCGGCGCTCGCGCCCGAGAGACCCAGTACTTC
>few|NA|TRBJ1-3|TRBV5-1
CASSLRPDYSGNTIYF
TGCGCCAGCAGCTTGCGGCCGGATTACTCTGGAAACACCATATATTTT
>few|TRBD1|TRBJ1-1|TRBV6-1
CASSQDRVVGTEAFF
TGTGCCAGCAGCCAAGACAGGGTAGTGGGCACTGAAGCTTTCTTT
>NA|TRBD2|TRBJ2-5|TRBV13
CASIPRVAGQETQYF
TGTGCCAGCATCCCCCGGGTAGCGGGGCAAGAGACCCAGTACTTC
>once|NA|TRBJ1-5|TRBV28
CASSRNPTRGQPQHF
TGTGCCAGCAGCCGTAATCCGACGAGAGGGCAGCCCCAGCATTTT
>few|NA|TRBJ1-1|TRBV12-3/TRBV12-4
CASSWGGGTEAFF
TGTGCCAGCAGTTGGGGAGGAGGCACTGAAGCTTTCTTT
>NA|TRBD1|TRBJ1-2|TRBV20-1
CSARGTGNYGYTF
TGCAGTGCTAGGGGGACAGGGAACTATGGCTACACCTTC
>many|NA|TRBJ2-7|TRBV10-3
CAIAEDSLEQYF
TGTGCCATCGCAGAGGACTCCCTCGAGCAGTACTTC
>few|NA|TRBJ2-1|TRBV9
CASSLDWSEQFF
TGTGCCAGCAGCCTAGATTGGAGTGAGCAGTTCTTC
>many|TRBD2|TRBJ2-5|TRBV29-1
CSVGVAGGRGRETQYF
TGCAGCGTTGGTGTAGCGGGAGGGAGGGGTCGAGAGACCCAGTACTTC
>few|NA|TRBJ2-7|TRBV7-8
CASSAHGYEQYF
TGTGCCAGCAGCGCTCATGGCTACGAGCAGTACTTC
>few|TRBD1|TRBJ1-2|TRBV27
CASSSWEGQLYGYTF
TGTGCCAGCAGTTCTTGGGAGGGACAGCTCTATGGCTACACCTTC
>few|NA|TRBJ2-7|TRBV12-3/TRBV12-4
CASRKGGAGEQYF
TGTGCCAGCCGAAAGGGGGGGGCTGGCGAGCAGTACTTC
>few|NA|TRBJ2-1|TRBV6-2/TRBV6-3
CASSYGTPNNNEQFF
TGTGCCAGCAGTTACGGGACCCCAAATAACAATGAGCAGTTCTTC
>NA|NA|TRBJ2-7|TRBV2
CASAGISYEQYF
TGTGCCAGCGCCGGGATCTCCTACGAGCAGTACTTC
>many|NA|TRBJ2-3|TRBV3-1
CASSQDLSGHSPDTQYF
TGTGCCAGCAGCCAAGACCTCTCGGGACATTCCCCAGATACGCAGTATTTT